The clone carrying this TCR beta chain was seen only once. Its antigen is still unknown. This sample was taken from a study of CD8+CD57+ T cells in acquired aplastic anemia. The template used for profiling TCR beta VDJ and CDR3 was genomic DNA. One entry per CDR3 protein, called by TCRdb with MiXCR from the reads. Found here are roughly 420,000 distinct CDR3 sequences, 65% to 80% of them singletons; the top ten hold more than 3.5%. Study-level points and caveats: Patients were compared with controls for CD8+ Simpson's diversity, and no significant difference emerged.

The CDR3 extends over 13 amino acids. The V gene lost 2 bases and the J gene lost 8 bases, with 9 bases spanning the gap. Germline CDR1 is SGHTA and CDR2 is FQGTGA. The V gene is TRBV7-3, the J gene TRBJ1-4; D is unclear. The clonotype comes from a human donor in good health, serving as a control. Sequenced: sorted CD4+, CD8+, or CD8+CD57+ T cells (not recorded which) from PBMCs. CDR3 in amino acids: CASSLLSGEKLFF. In DNA form, the CDR3 reads TGTGCCAGCAGCTTACTATCGGGGGAAAAACTGTTTTTT.